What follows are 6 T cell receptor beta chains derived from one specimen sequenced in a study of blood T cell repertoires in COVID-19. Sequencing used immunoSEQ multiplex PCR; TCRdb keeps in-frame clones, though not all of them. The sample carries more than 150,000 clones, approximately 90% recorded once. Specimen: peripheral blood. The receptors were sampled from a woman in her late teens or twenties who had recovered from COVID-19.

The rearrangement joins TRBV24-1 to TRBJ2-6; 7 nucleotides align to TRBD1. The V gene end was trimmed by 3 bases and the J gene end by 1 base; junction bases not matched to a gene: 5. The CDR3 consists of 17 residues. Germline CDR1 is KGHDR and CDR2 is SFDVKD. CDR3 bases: TGTGCCACCAGTGATCCTCCACAGGGGTCTGGGGCCAACGTCCTGACTTTC. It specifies CATSDPPQGSGANVLTF.

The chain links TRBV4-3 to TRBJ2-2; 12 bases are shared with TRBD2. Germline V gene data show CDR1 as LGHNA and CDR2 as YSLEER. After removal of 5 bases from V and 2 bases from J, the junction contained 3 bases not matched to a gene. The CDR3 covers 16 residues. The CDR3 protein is CASSRTSGANTGELFF. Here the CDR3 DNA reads TGCGCCAGCAGCAGGACTAGCGGGGCCAACACCGGGGAGCTGTTTTTT.

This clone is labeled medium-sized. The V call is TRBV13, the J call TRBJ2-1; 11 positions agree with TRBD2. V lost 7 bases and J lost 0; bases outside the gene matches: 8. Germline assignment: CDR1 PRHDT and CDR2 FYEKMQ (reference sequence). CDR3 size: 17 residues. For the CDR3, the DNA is TGTGCCAGCACCGGTACTAGCGGGAGTGCCTCCTACAATGAGCAGTTCTTC. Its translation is CASTGTSGSASYNEQFF.

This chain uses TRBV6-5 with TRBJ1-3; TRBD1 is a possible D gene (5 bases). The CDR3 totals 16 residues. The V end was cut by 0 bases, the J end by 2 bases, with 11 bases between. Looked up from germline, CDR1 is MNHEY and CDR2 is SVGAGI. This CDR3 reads CASSYSAGIAGNTIYF. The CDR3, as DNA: TGTGCCAGCAGTTACTCGGCAGGGATTGCTGGAAACACCATATATTTT.

CDR3 DNA: TGTGCCAGCAGCCCGCTGACAGCCCGGGAAGCTTTCTTT. Its translation: CASSPLTAREAFF. This chain joins TRBV7-9 and TRBJ1-1; a possible D gene is TRBD1 (5 bases). The CDR3 runs 13 residues. The ends were cut back, 5 bases at V and 8 bases at J, with 15 bases in the middle. The germline V gene encodes CDR1 SEHNR and CDR2 FQNEAQ (reference sequence).

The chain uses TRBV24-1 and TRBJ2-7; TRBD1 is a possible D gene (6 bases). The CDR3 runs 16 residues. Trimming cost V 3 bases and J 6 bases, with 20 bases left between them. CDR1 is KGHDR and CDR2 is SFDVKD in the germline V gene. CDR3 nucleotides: TGTGCCACCAGTGATAACTTGACAGGTGATCTGTTCGAGCAGTACTTC. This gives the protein CATSDNLTGDLFEQYF.